The sequence of this T cell receptor beta chain was determined in a study of blood T cell repertoires in COVID-19. For the study at large: The United States, Italy and Spain were the sources of the acute and convalescent COVID-19 samples.

In the authors' workflow: Amplifying reference gene primers gave estimates of nucleated cell counts. Clones were read by immunoSEQ multiplex PCR, and TCRdb kept only the in-frame ones, dropping some. V and J calls plus clone size are reproduced from that table; the DNA served to infer D and trimming. The sample has more than 85,000 clones; approximately 90% are singletons. Seattle patients were enrolled while actively infected and followed longitudinally. Germline loops: CDR1 MNHEY, CDR2 SMNVEV (reference sequence). The CDR3 loop spans 14 amino acids. Germline trimming cut 8 bases from V and 6 bases from J; bases unmatched to any gene: 8.

The TCR comes from a human donor with COVID-19, enrolled during active disease. The donor label of this sample is uncertain. Specimen: peripheral blood. This chain links TRBV27 with TRBJ1-5; 9 bases are a match to TRBD1. This chain's CDR3 is CASQRQGESQPQHF. The CDR3 DNA reads TGTGCCAGCCAGCGACAGGGGGAAAGTCAGCCCCAGCATTTT.